This TCR beta chain emerged from a study of blood T cell repertoires in COVID-19. Background on the study: Specimens from acute and convalescent COVID-19 originated in the United States, Italy and Spain. The cDNA or gDNA used as material had been derived from T cells, B-cell-depleted T cells, or PBMCs.

Original processing notes: Estimation of nucleated cell counts relied on the amplification of reference gene primers. Some clones are missing from TCRdb's copy, which holds only in-frame ones; the method was immunoSEQ multiplex PCR. The V and J calls and clone size come from that table; D and trimming were worked out from the DNA. Among nearly 200,000 clones listed, around four fifths were seen once. V lost 9 bases and J lost 4, with 15 bases in between. Germline V lookup: CDR1 LNHDA, CDR2 SQIVND (reference sequence). The CDR3 has 14 residues. This receptor was taken from a human donor in a cohort sampled during active COVID-19. The rearrangement joins TRBV19 to TRBJ2-2, with a tentative D call TRBD2 (6 bases). Sequences were obtained from peripheral blood. The chain's CDR3 is CASSPGTPTGELFF. The CDR3 DNA reads TGTGCCAGCTCCCCGGGGACTCCCACCGGGGAGCTGTTTTTT.